The 9 T cell receptor beta chains below were found in one sample sequenced in a study of cytomegalovirus exposure and HLA in healthy donors. PCR was performed using 60 Vbeta and 13 Jbeta primers. The data were produced by immunoSEQ multiplex PCR, yet TCRdb's version contains in-frame clones alone and is incomplete. The table lists 150,000 to 200,000 clones, around 80% of them singletons. The sequenced material came from PBMCs. The receptors shown here come from a man in his forties in good health and CMV-seronegative.

This clone came up a few times. The V call is TRBV27, the J call TRBJ1-1; no definite D call. The CDR3 extends over 13 amino acids. Trimming took 1 base from V and 3 from J, leaving 6 bases between them. Germline V gene sequence: CDR1 MNHEY, CDR2 SMNVEV (reference sequence). In DNA form, the CDR3 reads TGTGCCAGCAGTTTATTTCAGGACACTGAAGCTTTCTTT. Protein product: CASSLFQDTEAFF.

The rearrangement uses TRBV2 and TRBJ2-1; 8 bases align to TRBD2. This CDR3 is 14 amino acids long. Germline V gene data show CDR1 as SNHLY and CDR2 as FYNNEI. V gave up 2 bases and J gave up 7 bases; unmatched junction bases: 4. The CDR3, as DNA: TGTGCCAGCAGTGAAAGCGGGAGAGGAAATGAGCAGTTCTTC. It translates to CASSESGRGNEQFF.

The chain combines TRBV9 with TRBJ1-2; 8 bases line up with TRBD1. V trimming: 2 bases; J trimming: 13 bases; junction bases outside the gene matches: 7. The CDR3 consists of 12 residues. Germline loops: CDR1 SGDLS, CDR2 YYNGEE. CDR3 bases: TGTGCCAGCAGCGTGATGCAGGGGGCGATCACCTTC. This codes for CASSVMQGAITF.

The rearrangement links TRBV29-1 to TRBJ2-2; 7 nucleotides agree with TRBD2. The CDR3 consists of 14 residues. V lost 6 bases, J lost 6 bases, and 10 bases stayed unmatched. Germline V gene lookup returns CDR1 SQVTM and CDR2 ANQGSEA. This CDR3 is CSVQPGRAPGELFF. CDR3 nucleotides: TGCAGCGTCCAACCAGGGAGGGCGCCCGGGGAGCTGTTTTTT.

The chain recombines TRBV7-9 with TRBJ2-5; 7 bases map to TRBD2. This CDR3 is built from 17 residues. The V gene end was trimmed by 2 bases and the J gene end by 3 bases; junction bases not matched to a gene: 12. The germline CDR1 and CDR2 sequences are SEHNR and FQNEAQ (reference sequence). CDR3 sequence (DNA): TGTGCCAGCAGCTTAATGGCTAGCGGACGATTCAAAGAGACCCAGTACTTC. It encodes CASSLMASGRFKETQYF.

V is TRBV9 and J is TRBJ2-2; 8 positions agree with TRBD2. The CDR3 runs to 16 residues. CDR1 and CDR2 from the germline V gene are SGDLS and YYNGEE. Unmatched junction bases numbered 6, after V lost 0 bases and J lost 5 bases. CDR3 coding DNA: TGTGCCAGCAGCGTAGAGGCGGGAGGTCGGACCGGGGAGCTGTTTTTT. Its protein is CASSVEAGGRTGELFF.

The genes are TRBV7-9 and TRBJ2-7; 13 positions agree with TRBD2. The CDR3 consists of 16 residues. The V and J ends lost 5 bases and 1 base, in that order; junction bases with no gene match: 5. The germline CDR1 and CDR2 sequences are SEHNR and FQNEAQ (reference sequence). CDR3 loop: CASSPWTSGSSYEQYF. The CDR3 nucleotides are TGTGCCAGCAGCCCCTGGACTAGCGGGAGTTCCTACGAGCAGTACTTC.

The rearrangement uses TRBV10-3 and TRBJ2-3; the match to TRBD2 covers 12 bases. This CDR3 is 18 amino acids long. Germline V gene sequence: CDR1 ENHRY, CDR2 SYGVKD. After removal of 0 bases from V and 4 bases from J, the junction contained 8 bases not matched to a gene. The CDR3 DNA sequence: TGTGCCATCAGTGAGTCGAGGCGGACTAGCGGGGTCGCAGATACGCAGTATTTT. It codes for CAISESRRTSGVADTQYF.

The CDR3 is CASSQLAGGTYEQYF. The CDR3 DNA is TGTGCCAGCAGTCAACTAGCGGGGGGTACCTACGAGCAGTACTTC. V usage is TRBV5-6 and J usage is TRBJ2-7, with 12 bases fitting TRBD2. The CDR3 length is 15 residues. Germline V lookup: CDR1 SGHDT, CDR2 YYEEEE. Trimming removed 5 bases from V and 2 bases from J; junction bases left unmatched: 5.